Sequencing of this T cell receptor beta chain was carried out in a study of cytomegalovirus exposure and HLA in healthy donors. Researchers ran the PCR with 60 Vbeta and 13 Jbeta primers. The assay was immunoSEQ multiplex PCR, and TCRdb's table has in-frame clones only and misses some. Found here are approximately 150,000 clones, roughly 79% of them singletons; the top ten hold about 1.3%. The CDR3 is made up of 13 amino acids. The V gene's germline CDR1 is SGHTA and CDR2 FQGTGA. The V gene lost 5 bases and the J gene lost 3 bases, with 10 bases spanning the gap. The sequence was obtained from a man aged 25-40 years in good health and CMV-seronegative. The sequenced sample was PBMCs. The chain carries TRBV7-3 and TRBJ1-1; possibly TRBD1 for D (5 bases). CDR3 sequence reads: CASSVDRDTEAFF. The CDR3 coding sequence is TGTGCCAGCAGCGTAGACAGAGACACTGAAGCTTTCTTT.